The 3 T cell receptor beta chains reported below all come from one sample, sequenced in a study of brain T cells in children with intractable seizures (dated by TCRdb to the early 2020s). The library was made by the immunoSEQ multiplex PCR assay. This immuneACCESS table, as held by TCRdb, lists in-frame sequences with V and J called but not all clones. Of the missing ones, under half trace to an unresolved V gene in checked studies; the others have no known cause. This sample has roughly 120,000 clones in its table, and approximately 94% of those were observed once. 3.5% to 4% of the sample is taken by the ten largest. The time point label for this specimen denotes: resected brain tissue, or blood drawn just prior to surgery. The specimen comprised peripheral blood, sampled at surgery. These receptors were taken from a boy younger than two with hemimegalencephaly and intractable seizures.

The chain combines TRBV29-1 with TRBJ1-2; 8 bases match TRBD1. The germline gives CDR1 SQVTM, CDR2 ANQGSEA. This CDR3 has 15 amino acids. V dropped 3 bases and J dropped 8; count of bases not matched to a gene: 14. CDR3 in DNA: TGCAGCGTTGATGGGGACAGGCTCCTTGGGGGAGGCTACACCTTC. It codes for CSVDGDRLLGGGYTF.

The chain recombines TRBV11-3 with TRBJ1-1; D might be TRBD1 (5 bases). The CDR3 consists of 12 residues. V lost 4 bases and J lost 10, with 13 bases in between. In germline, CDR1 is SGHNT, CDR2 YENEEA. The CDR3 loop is CASSSLGGGAFF. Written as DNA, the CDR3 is TGTGCCAGCAGCTCTCTCGGTGGGGGAGCTTTCTTT.

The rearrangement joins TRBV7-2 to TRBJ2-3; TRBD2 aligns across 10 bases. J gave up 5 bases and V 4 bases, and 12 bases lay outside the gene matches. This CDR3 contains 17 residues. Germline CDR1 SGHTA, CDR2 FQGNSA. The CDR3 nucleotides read TGTGCCAGCAGCTCCTCTTCCCTAGCGGGAGTCGTAGATACGCAGTATTTT. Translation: CASSSSSLAGVVDTQYF.